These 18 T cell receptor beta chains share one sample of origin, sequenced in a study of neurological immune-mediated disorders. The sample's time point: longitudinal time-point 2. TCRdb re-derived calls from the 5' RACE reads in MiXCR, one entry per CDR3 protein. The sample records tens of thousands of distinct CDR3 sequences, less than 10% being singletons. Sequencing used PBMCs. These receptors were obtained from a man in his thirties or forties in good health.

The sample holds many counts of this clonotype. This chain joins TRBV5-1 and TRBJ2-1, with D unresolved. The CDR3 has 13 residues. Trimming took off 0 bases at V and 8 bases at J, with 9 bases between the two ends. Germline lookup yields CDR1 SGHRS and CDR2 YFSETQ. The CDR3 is CASSLAVGDEQFF. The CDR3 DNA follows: TGCGCCAGCAGCTTGGCCGTCGGCGATGAGCAGTTCTTC.

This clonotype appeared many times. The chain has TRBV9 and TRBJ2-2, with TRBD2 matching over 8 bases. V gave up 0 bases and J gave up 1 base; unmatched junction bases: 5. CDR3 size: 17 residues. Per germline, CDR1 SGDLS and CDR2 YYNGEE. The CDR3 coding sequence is TGTGCCAGCAGCGTAGACAGCGGGAGTTTGAACACCGGGGAGCTGTTTTTT. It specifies CASSVDSGSLNTGELFF.

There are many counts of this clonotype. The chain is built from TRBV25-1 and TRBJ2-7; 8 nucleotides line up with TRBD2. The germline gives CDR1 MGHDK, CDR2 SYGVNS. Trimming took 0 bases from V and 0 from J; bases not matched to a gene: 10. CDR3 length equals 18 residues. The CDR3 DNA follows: TGTGCCAGCAGTGAATATGACGGGAGGGCCGGGCGCTCCTACGAGCAGTACTTC. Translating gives CASSEYDGRAGRSYEQYF.

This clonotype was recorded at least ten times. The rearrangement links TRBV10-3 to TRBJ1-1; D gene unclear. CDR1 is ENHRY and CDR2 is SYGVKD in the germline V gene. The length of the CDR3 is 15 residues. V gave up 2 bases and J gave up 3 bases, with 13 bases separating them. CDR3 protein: CAISEGSWEDTEAFF. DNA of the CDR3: TGTGCCATCAGTGAGGGGTCGTGGGAGGACACTGAAGCTTTCTTT.

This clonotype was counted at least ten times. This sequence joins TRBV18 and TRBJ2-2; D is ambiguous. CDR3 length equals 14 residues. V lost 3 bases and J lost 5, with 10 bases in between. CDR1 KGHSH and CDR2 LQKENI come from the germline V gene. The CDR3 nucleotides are TGTGCCAGCTCACCCGCATACGCAACCGGGGAGCTGTTTTTT. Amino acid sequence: CASSPAYATGELFF.

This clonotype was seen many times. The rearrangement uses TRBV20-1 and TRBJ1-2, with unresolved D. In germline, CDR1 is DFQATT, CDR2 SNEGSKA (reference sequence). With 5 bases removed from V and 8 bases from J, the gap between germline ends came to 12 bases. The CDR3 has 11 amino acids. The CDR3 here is CSAQTGKGYTF. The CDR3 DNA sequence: TGCAGTGCTCAGACGGGTAAAGGCTACACCTTC.

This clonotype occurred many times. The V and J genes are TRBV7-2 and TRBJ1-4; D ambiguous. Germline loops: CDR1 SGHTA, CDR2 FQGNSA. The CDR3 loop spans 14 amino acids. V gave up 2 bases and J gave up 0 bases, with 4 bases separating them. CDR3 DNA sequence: TGTGCCAGCAGCTTACCGACAACTAATGAAAAACTGTTTTTT. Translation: CASSLPTTNEKLFF.

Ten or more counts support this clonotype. CDR3 in amino acids: CASSLMDADTQYF. The DNA for the CDR3 is TGTGCCAGCAGTTTGATGGACGCAGATACGCAGTATTTT. V usage is TRBV12-3 or TRBV12-4 and J usage is TRBJ2-3, with D hard to call. The CDR3 is made up of 13 amino acids. The V and J ends lost 3 bases and 4 bases respectively, with 8 bases between them.

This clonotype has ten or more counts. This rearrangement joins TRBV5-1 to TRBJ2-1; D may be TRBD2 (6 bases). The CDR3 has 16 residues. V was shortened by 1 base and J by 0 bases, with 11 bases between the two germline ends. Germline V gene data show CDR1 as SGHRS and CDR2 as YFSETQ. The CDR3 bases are TGCGCCAGCAGCTTGAATGGGGACTCCTCCTACAATGAGCAGTTCTTC. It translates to CASSLNGDSSYNEQFF.

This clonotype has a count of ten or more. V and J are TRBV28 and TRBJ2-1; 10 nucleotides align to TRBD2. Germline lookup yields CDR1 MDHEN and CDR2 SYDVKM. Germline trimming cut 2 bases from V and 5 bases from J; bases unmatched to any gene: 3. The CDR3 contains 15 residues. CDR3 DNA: TGTGCCAGCAGTTTACTGGGACTAGCGAACAATGAGCAGTTCTTC. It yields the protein CASSLLGLANNEQFF.

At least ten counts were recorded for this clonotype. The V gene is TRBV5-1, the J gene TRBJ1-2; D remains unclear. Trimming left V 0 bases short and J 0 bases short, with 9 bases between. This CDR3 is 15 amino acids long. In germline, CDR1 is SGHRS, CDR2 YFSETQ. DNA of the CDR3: TGCGCCAGCAGCTTGGAAGTGGGTGCTAACTATGGCTACACCTTC. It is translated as CASSLEVGANYGYTF.

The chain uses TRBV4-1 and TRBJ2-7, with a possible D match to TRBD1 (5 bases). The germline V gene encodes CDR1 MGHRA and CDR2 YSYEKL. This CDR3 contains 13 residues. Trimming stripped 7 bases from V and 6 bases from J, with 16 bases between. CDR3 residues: CASILGDGAEQYF. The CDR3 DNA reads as TGCGCCAGCATACTCGGAGATGGGGCCGAGCAGTACTTC.

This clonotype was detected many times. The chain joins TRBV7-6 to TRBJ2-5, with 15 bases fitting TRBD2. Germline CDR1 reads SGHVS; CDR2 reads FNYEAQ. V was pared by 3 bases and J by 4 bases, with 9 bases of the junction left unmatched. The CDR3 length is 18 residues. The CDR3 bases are TGTGCCAGCAGCTTCCCGGGACTAGCGGGAGGACCGGGAGAGACCCAGTACTTC. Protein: CASSFPGLAGGPGETQYF.

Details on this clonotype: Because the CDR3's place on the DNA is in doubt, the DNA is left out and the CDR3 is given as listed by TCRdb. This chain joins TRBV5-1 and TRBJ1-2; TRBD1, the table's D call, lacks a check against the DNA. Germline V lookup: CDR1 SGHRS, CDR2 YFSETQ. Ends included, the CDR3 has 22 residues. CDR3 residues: CASSFYICSSAGTPHTNYGYTF.

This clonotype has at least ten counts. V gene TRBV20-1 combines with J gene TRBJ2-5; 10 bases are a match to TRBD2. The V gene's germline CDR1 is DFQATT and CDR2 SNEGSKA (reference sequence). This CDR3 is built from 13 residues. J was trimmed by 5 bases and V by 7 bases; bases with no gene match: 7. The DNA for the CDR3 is TGCAGTGGGTCGCTAGCGGGGGAGGAGACCCAGTACTTC. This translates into CSGSLAGEETQYF.

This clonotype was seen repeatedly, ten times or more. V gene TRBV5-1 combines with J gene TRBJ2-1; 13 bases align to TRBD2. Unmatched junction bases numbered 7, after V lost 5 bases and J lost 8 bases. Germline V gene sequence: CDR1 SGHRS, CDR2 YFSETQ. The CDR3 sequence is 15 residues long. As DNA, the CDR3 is TGCGCCAGCAGGGCCGGGACTAGCGGGATCGATGAGCAGTTCTTC. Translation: CASRAGTSGIDEQFF.

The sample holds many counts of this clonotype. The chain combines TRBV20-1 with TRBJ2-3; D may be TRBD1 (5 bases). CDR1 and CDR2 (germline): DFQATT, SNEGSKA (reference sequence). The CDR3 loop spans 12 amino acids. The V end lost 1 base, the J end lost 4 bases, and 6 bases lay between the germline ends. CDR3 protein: CSARVGADTQYF. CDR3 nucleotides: TGCAGTGCTAGAGTAGGGGCAGATACGCAGTATTTT.

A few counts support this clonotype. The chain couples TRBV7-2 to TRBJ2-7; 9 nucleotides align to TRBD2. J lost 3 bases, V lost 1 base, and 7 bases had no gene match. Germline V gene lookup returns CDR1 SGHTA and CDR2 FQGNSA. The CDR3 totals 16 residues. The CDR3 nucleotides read TGTGCCAGCAGCTTAGGAGCGGGGGGCCCCCTCTACGAGCAGTACTTC. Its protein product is CASSLGAGGPLYEQYF.